What follows is one T cell receptor (beta chain) and its context. What it recognizes is unknown. Specified treatment: approximately 10-day PBMC culture with coronavirus spike peptide pools or control peptides (ViraFEST assay). ViraFEST used peptide pools to expand antigen-specific T cells, then sequenced TCRs. Fewer than 2.5 million PBMCs per well were cultured with 8.5 to 10 IU/ml IL-2 and 8.5 to 10 ug/ml peptide pools. The data derive from a study of vaccination and CD4 T cells after COVID-19. Study overall: As their vaccination, participants received two doses of either BNT162b2 or mRNA-1273 vaccine.

J gave up 1 base and V 5 bases, and 8 bases lay outside the gene matches. Germline V CDR1 and CDR2: DFQATT, SNEGSKA (reference sequence). The CDR3 is 15 amino acids. The assay that was used to sequence DNA from cultured CD4+ T cells was the Oncomine TCR Beta short-read assay. TCRdb reprocessed the PCR reads with MiXCR, giving one entry per CDR3 protein. The sample holds about 26,000 distinct CDR3 sequences; over 60% are singletons and the top ten take about 5%. Study-level results: A nonsignificant rise from approximately 21 to 40 was seen in the median number of SARS-CoV-2-reactive clonotypes.

The source of this sequence is a human donor who had recovered from COVID-19. The specimen sequenced was CD4+ T cells from blood, cultured in vitro. J is TRBJ1-5 and V is TRBV20-1, with TRBD1 matching 7 bases. CDR3 residues: CSAYHRGESNQPQHF. CDR3 in DNA: TGCAGTGCTTATCACAGGGGCGAGAGCAATCAGCCCCAGCATTTT.